This T cell receptor beta chain stems from a study of T cells after yellow fever vaccination. The TCR cDNA carried a universal primer site and UMIs from 5'RACE template switching. TCRdb processed the 5' RACE reads anew with MiXCR; each CDR3 protein has one entry. Of approximately 250,000 distinct CDR3 sequences in the sample, over 6.5% are singletons; the top ten hold around 1.1%. As concerns this clonotype: Antigen: not known.

J was trimmed by 9 bases and V by 4 bases; bases with no gene match: 6. There are 14 residues in the CDR3. The germline V gene encodes CDR1 DFQATT and CDR2 SNEGSKA (reference sequence). Points from the study as a whole: In FACS-sorted repertoires, abundant clonotypes from the bulk population could appear as contaminants. A weaker but faster secondary response was observed, peaking on day 5 versus 15. Once the booster was given, most primary-vaccination clones reappeared, at just over 95% for CD4 and approximately 88% for CD8.

The sample was CD4+ T cells sorted from PBMCs, taken on the day of the yellow fever booster vaccination. The chain joins TRBV20-1 to TRBJ2-1; 13 nucleotides line up with TRBD2. This clonotype originated in a man aged 25 to 40 who received the YFV17D yellow fever vaccine. The CDR3, as DNA: TGCAGTGCTAAGACTAGCGGGGGGCTAAGTGAGCAGTTCTTC. Protein product: CSAKTSGGLSEQFF.